This TCR beta chain was sequenced for a study of neurological immune-mediated disorders. Study-wide points: None of the CDR3 amino acid sequences of expanded clones were shared across subjects, and this suggested private repertoires in all groups.

This clonotype occurred many times. Its antigen is as yet unknown. TCRdb analysed the 5' RACE reads with MiXCR anew, one entry per CDR3 protein. The sample has 30,000 to 45,000 distinct CDR3 sequences, around a tenth seen once. Per the germline V gene, CDR1 is MNHEY and CDR2 is SMNVEV (reference sequence). V was pared by 6 bases and J by 6 bases, with 16 bases between. The CDR3 runs 14 residues. Input material: CD4+ T cells from blood. This TCR was recovered from a woman aged 25 to 39 with HTLV-1-associated myelopathy (HAM/TSP). The chain links TRBV27 to TRBJ2-3; D remains unclear. CDR3 nucleotides: TGTGCCAGCAGCCCCCTAGGATCGCCCGATACGCAGTATTTT. As protein: CASSPLGSPDTQYF.